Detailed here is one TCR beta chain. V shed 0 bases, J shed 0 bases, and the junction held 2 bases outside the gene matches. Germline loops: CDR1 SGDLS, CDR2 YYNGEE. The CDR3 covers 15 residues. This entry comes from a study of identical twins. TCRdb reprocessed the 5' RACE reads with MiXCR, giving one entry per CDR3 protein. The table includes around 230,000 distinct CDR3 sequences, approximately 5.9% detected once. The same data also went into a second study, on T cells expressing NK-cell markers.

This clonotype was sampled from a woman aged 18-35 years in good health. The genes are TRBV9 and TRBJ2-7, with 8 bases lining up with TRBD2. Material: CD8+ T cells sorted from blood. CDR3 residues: CASSVAGGDSYEQYF. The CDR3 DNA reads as TGTGCCAGCAGCGTAGCCGGGGGGGACTCCTACGAGCAGTACTTC.